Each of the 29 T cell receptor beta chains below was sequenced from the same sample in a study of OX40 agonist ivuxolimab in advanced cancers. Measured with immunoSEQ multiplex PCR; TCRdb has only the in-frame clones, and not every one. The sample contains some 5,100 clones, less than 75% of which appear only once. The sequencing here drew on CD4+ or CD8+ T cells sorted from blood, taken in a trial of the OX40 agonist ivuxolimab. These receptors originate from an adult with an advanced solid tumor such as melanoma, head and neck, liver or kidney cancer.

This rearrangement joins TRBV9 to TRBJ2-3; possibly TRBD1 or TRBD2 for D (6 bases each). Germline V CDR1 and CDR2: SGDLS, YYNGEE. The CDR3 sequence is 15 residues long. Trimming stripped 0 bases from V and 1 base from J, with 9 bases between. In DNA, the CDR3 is TGTGCCAGCAGCGTAGCGGGGGCCGGCACAGATACGCAGTATTTT. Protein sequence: CASSVAGAGTDTQYF.

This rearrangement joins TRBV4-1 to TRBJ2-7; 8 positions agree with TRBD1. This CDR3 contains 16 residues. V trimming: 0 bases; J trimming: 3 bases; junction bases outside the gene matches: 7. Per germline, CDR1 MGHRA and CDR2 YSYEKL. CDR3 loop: CASSQDSAGGYYEQYF. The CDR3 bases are TGCGCCAGCAGCCAAGATTCGGCAGGGGGCTACTACGAGCAGTACTTC.

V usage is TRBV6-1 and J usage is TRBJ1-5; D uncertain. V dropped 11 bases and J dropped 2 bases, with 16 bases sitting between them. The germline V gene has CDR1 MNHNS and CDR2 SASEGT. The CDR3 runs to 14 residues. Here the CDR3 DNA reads TGTGCCGGTCCCGGGTTTTCTGGCAATCAGCCCCAGCATTTT. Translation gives CAGPGFSGNQPQHF.

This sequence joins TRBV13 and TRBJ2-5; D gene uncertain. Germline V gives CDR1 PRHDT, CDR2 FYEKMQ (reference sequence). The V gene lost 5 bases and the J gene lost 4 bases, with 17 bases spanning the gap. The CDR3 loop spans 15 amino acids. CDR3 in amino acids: CASSQGVGGRETQYF. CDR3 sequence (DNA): TGTGCCAGCAGCCAAGGCGTTGGCGGTCGAGAGACCCAGTACTTC. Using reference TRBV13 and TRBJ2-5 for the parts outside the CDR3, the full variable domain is AAGVIQSPRHLIKEKRETATLKCYPIPRHDTVYWYQQGPGQDPQFLISFYEKMQSDKGSIPDRFSAQQFSDYHSELNMSSLELGDSALYFCASSQGVGGRETQYFGPGTRLLVL.

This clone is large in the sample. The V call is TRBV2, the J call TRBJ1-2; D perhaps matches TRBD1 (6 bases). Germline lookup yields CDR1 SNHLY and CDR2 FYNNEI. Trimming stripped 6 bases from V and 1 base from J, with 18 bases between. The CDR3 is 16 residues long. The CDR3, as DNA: TGTGCCAGCAGAGACCCACGGACAGACCGTAACTATGGCTACACCTTC. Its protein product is CASRDPRTDRNYGYTF.

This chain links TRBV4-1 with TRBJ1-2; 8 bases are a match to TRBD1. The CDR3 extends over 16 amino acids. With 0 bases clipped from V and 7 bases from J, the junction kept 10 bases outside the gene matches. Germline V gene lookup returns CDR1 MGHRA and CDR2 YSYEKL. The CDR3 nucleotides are TGCGCCAGCAGCCAAGATAGCGCAGGGGGCGCGCCTGGCTACACCTTC. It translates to CASSQDSAGGAPGYTF.

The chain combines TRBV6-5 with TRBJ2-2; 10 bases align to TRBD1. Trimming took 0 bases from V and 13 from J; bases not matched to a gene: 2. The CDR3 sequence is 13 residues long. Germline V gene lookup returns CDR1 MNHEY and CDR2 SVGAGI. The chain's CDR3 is CASSYSTGGVLFF. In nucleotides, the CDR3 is TGTGCCAGCAGTTACTCGACAGGGGGCGTGCTGTTTTTT.

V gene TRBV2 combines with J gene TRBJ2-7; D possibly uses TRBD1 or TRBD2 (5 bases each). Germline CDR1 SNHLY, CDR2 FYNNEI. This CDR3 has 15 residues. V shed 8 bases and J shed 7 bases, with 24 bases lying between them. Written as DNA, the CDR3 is TGTGCCAGCCGGGAATGGGACGCCGTAAATGCGGAGCAGTACTTC. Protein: CASREWDAVNAEQYF. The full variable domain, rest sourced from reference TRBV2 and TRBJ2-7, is EPEVTQTPSHQVTQMGQEVILRCVPISNHLYFYWYRQILGQKVEFLVSFYNNEISEKSEIFDDQFSVERPDGSNFTLKIRSTKLEDSAMYFCASREWDAVNAEQYFGPGTRLTVT.

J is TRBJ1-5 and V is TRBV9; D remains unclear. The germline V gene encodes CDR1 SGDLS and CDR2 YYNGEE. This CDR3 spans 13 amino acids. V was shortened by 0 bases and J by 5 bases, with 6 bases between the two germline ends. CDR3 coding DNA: TGTGCCAGCAGCGTAGAGGCAGATCAGCCCCAGCATTTT. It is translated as CASSVEADQPQHF.

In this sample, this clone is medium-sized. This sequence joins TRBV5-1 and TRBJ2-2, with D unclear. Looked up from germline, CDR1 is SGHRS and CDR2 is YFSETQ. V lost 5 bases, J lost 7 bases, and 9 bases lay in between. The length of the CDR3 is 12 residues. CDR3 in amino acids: CASRPRSGELFF. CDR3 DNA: TGCGCCAGCAGACCTAGAAGCGGGGAGCTGTTTTTT.

The CDR3 DNA reads as TGTGCCAGCAGCAATCGCTGGACAGGGGATTACACTGAAGCTTTCTTT. It encodes CASSNRWTGDYTEAFF. The chain joins TRBV21-1 to TRBJ1-1; the table assigns TRBD1, which was not confirmed against the DNA. TRBV21-1 is given as a pseudogene. This CDR3 is 16 amino acids long.

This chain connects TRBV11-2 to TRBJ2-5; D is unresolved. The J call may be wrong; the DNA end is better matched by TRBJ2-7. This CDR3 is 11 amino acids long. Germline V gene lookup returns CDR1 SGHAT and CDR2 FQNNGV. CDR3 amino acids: CASETAYEQYF. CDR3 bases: TGTGCCAGCGAAACGGCTTACGAGCAGTACTTC.

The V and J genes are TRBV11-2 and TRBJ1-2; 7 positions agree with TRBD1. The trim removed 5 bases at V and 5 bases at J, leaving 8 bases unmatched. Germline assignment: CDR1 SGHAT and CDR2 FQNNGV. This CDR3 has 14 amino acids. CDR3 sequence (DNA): TGTGCCAGCAGCGTAGGAGGGGGCGAATATGGCTACACCTTC. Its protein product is CASSVGGGEYGYTF.

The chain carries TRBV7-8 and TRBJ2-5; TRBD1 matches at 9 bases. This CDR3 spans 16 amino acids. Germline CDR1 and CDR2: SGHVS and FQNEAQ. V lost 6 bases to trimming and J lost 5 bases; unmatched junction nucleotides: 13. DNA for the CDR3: TGTGCCAGCAGGCTCTCCGGGACAGGGATTCGCGAGACCCAGTACTTC. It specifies CASRLSGTGIRETQYF.

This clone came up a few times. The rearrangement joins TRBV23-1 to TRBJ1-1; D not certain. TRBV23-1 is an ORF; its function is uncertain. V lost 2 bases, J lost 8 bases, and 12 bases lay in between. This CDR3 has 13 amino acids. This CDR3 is CASSQHPPREAFF. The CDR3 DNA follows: TGCGCCAGCAGTCAACATCCCCCTAGAGAAGCTTTCTTT.

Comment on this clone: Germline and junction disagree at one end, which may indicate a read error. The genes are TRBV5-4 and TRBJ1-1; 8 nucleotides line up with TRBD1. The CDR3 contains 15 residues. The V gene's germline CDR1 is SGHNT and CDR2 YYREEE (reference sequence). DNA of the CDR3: TGCGCCAGCAGCCACGCTATGGACAGGGCCGCTGAAGCTTTCTTT. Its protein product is CASSHAMDRAAEAFF.

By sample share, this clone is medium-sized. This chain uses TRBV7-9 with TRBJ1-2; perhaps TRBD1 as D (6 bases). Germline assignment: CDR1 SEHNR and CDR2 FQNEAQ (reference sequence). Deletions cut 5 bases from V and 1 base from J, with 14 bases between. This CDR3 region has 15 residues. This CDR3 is CASSLTDSHNYGYTF. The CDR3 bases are TGTGCCAGCAGCCTTACGGACAGCCATAACTATGGCTACACCTTC.

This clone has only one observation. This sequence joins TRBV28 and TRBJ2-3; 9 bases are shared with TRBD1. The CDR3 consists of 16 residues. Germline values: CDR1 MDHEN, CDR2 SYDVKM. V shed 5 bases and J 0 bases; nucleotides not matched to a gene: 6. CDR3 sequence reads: CASSPGQGKSTDTQYF. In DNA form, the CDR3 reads TGTGCCAGCAGTCCGGGACAGGGTAAAAGCACAGATACGCAGTATTTT.

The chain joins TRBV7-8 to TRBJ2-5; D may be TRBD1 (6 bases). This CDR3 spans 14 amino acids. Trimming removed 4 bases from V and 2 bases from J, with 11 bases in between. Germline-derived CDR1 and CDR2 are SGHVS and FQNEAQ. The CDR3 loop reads CASSSVGTQETQYF. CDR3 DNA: TGTGCCAGCAGCTCCGTTGGGACACAAGAGACCCAGTACTTC.

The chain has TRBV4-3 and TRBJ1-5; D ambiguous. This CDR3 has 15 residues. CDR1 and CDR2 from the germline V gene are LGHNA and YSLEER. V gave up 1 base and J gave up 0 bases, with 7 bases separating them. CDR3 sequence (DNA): TGCGCCAGCAGCCAAGCGTGGGGTAGCAATCAGCCCCAGCATTTT. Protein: CASSQAWGSNQPQHF.

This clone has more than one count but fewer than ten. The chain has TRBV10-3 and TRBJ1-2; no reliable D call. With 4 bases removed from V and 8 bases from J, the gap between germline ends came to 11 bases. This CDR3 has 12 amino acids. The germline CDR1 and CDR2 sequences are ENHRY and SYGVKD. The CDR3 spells CAISGEESGYTF. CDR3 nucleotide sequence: TGTGCCATCAGTGGTGAAGAATCGGGCTACACCTTC.

The CDR3 is CASSRTSGGANTGELFF. The CDR3 DNA reads TGTGCCAGCAGTCGGACTAGCGGGGGGGCGAACACCGGGGAGCTGTTTTTT. The gene calls are TRBV27 and TRBJ2-2; TRBD2 matches 15 bases. V was pared by 5 bases and J by 0 bases, with 1 base of the junction left unmatched. This CDR3 has 17 amino acids. Germline loops: CDR1 MNHEY, CDR2 SMNVEV (reference sequence).

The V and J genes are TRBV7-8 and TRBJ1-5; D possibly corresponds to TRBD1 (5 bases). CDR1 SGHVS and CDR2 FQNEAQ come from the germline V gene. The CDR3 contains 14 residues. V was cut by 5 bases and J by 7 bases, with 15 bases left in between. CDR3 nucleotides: TGTGCCAGCAGCCCAGAACGGGGGAAACAGCCCCAGCATTTT. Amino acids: CASSPERGKQPQHF.

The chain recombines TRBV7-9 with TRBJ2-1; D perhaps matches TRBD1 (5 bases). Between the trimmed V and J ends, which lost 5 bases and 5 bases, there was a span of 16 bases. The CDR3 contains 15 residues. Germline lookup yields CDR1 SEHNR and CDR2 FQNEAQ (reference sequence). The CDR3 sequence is CASSHAQGTDNEQFF. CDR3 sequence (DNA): TGTGCCAGCAGCCATGCCCAGGGTACGGACAATGAGCAGTTCTTC.

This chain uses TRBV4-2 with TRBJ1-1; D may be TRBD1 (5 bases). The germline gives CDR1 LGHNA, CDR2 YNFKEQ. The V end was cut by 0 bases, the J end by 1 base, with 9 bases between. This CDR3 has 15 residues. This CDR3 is CASSQDDRQNTEAFF. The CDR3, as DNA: TGTGCCAGCAGCCAAGATGACAGACAGAACACTGAAGCTTTCTTT.

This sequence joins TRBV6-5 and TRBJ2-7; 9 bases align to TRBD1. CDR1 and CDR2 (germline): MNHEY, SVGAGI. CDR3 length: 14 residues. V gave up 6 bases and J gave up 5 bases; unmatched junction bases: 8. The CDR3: CASSPPGTGNEQYF. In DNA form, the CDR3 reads TGTGCCAGCAGCCCCCCCGGGACAGGGAACGAGCAGTACTTC.

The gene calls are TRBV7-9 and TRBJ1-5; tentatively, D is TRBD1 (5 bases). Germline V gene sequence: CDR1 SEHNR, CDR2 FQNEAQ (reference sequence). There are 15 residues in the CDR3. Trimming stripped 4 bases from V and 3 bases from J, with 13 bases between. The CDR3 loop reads CASSSSGGTNQPQHF. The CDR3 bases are TGTGCCAGCAGCTCCTCGGGGGGAACCAATCAGCCCCAGCATTTT.

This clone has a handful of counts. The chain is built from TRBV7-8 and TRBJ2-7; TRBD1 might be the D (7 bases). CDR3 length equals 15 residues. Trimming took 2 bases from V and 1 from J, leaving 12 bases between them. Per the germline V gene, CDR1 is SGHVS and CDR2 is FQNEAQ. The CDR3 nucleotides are TGTGCCAGCAGCTTATGGTCAGGGGGGTCCTACGAGCAGTACTTC. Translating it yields CASSLWSGGSYEQYF.

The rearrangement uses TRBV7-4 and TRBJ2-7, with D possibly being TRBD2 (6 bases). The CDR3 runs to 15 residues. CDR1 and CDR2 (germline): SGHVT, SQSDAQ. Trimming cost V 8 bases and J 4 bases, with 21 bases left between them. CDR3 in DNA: TGTGCCAGCGGAAACCGGGACTGGGGTTGGTACGAGCAGTACTTC. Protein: CASGNRDWGWYEQYF.